This TCR beta chain was observed in a study of a mutant IDH1 vaccine in newly diagnosed glioma. The CDR3 consists of 13 residues. Trimming shortened V by 3 bases and J by 1 base, and 3 bases separated the two germline ends. The germline gives CDR1 PRHDT, CDR2 FYEKMQ (reference sequence). This clone appeared a few times. Its antigen is unknown. Sequenced by immunoSEQ multiplex PCR; TCRdb stores in-frame clones only, minus some. Here the sample spans around 23,000 clones, about 77% being singletons. Time point here: week 5, during vaccination. The study gave 300 ug of mutant IDH1 20-mer peptide per vaccine dose, with topical imiquimod.

The chain joins TRBV13 to TRBJ2-2; D is uncertain. This TCR derives from a man aged 35 to 55 with glioma. Material: PBMCs, obtained from a glioma patient whose treatment included an IDH1 peptide vaccine. The CDR3 sequence: CASSLGNTGELFF. As DNA, the CDR3 is TGTGCCAGCAGCTTGGGGAACACCGGGGAGCTGTTTTTT.